The clone carrying this TCR beta chain showed up many times. The assay was immunoSEQ multiplex PCR, and TCRdb's table has in-frame clones only and misses some. There are about 200,000 clones in the sample; around 94% occur only once, and less than 4.5% lies in the top ten. This CDR3 has 16 residues. Trimming cost V 0 bases and J 2 bases, with 11 bases left between them. Germline assignment: CDR1 LGHNA and CDR2 YNFKEQ. The data are from a study of T cell responses to AZD1222 COVID-19 vaccine. The starting material was peripheral blood, obtained 28 days after the second dose of the MenACWY control vaccine. The sequence came from an adult who received the MenACWY meningococcal vaccine as a control. This chain links TRBV4-2 with TRBJ2-4; tentatively, D is TRBD2 (7 bases). The CDR3 spells CASSQDFGGPKNIQYF. In nucleotides, the CDR3 is TGTGCCAGCAGCCAAGATTTCGGGGGGCCCAAAAACATTCAGTACTTC.